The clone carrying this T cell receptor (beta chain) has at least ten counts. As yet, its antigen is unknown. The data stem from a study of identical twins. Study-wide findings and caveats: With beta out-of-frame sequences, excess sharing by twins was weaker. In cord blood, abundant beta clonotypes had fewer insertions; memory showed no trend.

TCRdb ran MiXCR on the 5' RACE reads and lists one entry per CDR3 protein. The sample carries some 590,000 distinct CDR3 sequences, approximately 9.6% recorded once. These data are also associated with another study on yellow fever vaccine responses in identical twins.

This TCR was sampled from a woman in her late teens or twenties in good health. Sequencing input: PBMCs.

The CDR3 DNA is TGTGCCACCAGTGATCCGGACAGGGGGAGACCCTACGAGCAGTACTTC. Translation: CATSDPDRGRPYEQYF. The chain is built from TRBV24-1 and TRBJ2-7; TRBD1 agrees at 10 bases. The CDR3 totals 16 residues. The V segment lost 3 bases and the J segment 2 bases; nucleotides outside the gene matches: 6. Germline CDR1 and CDR2: KGHDR and SFDVKD.